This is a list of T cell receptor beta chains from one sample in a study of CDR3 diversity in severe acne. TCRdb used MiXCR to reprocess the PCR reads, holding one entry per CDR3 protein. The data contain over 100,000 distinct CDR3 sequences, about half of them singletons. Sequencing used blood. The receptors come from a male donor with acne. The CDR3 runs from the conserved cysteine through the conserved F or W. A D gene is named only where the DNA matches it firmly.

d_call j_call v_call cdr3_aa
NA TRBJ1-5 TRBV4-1 CASSPTGGPSQPQHF
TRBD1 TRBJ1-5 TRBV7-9 CASSQDRDSNQPQHF
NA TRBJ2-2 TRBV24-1 CATSGQGFTGELFF
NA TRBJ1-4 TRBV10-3 CASSYSEGPNEKLFF
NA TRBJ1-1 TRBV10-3 CAISTGLNTEAFF
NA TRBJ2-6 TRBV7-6 CASSALGAAGANVLTF
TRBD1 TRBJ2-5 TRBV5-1 CASRTGPQETQYF
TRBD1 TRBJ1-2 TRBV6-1 CASRLRTGQGHYGYTF
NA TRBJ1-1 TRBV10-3 CAISEGGRIAFF
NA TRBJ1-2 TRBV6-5 CASTKLPGNRDGYTF
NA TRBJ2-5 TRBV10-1 CASSPGQLREETQYF
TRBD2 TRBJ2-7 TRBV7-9 CASSPGTRASQQYF
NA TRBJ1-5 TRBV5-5 CASSLQGAQPQHF
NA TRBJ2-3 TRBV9 CASSVEGVTATDTQYF
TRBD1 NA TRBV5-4 CASSYGTVQETQYF
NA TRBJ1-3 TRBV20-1 CSASSGSSGNTIYF
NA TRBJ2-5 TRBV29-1 CSAKTGSFQETQYF
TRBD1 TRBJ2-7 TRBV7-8 CASSYRGTGVYEQYF
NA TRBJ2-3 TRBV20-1 CSARPGTDTQYF
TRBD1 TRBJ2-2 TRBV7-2 CASSSIGTANTGELFF
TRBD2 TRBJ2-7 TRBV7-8 CASSRSGAGNFYEQYF
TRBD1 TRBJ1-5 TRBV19 CASSPIQGAVGQPQHF
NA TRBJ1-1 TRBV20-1 CSARDPPNTEAFF
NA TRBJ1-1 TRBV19 CASIANTEAFF
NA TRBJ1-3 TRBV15 CATSRDSFSGNTIYF
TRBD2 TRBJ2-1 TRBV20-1 CSARDGTSGRAAVANEQFF
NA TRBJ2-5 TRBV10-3 CAISSDRPGQETQYF
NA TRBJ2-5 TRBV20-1 CSARDNGPLYQETQYF
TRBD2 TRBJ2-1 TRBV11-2 CASSLHLAGGLRDEQFF
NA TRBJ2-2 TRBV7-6 CASSLRANPGELFF
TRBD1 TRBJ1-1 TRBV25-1 CASSFTLQGASGSEAFF
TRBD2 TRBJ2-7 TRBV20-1 CSARTAGTSGGDASYEQYF
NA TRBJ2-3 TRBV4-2 CASSQEGPAGSDTQYF
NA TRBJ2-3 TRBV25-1 CASSDSPDTQYF
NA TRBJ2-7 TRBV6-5 CASSQSPDRTSYEQYF
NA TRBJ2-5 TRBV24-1 CATSDFGETQYF
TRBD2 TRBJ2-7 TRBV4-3 CASSGLAGGGSYEQYF